Listed here are 8 T cell receptor beta chains from one sample, sequenced in a study of blood T cell repertoires in COVID-19. This table comes from immunoSEQ multiplex PCR, and its TCRdb copy is limited to in-frame clones, with some not included. The sample holds about 200,000 clones; roughly 94% are singletons and the top ten take 0.6% to 0.9%. The sequenced sample was peripheral blood. These TCRs come from a man younger than 40 with COVID-19, enrolled during active disease.

This clone came up once. The chain joins TRBV12-3 or TRBV12-4 to TRBJ1-1, with D perhaps matching TRBD1 (6 bases). The CDR3 is 12 amino acids. The V end lost 6 bases, the J end lost 11 bases, and 16 bases lay between the germline ends. The CDR3 sequence: CASSWLRQEAFF. CDR3 nucleotides: TGTGCCAGCAGCTGGCTGAGACAGGAGGCTTTCTTT.

The chain couples TRBV4-1 to TRBJ2-2, with 8 nucleotides matching TRBD1. The germline gives CDR1 MGHRA, CDR2 YSYEKL. The CDR3 has 19 residues. V lost 0 bases and J lost 0; bases outside the gene matches: 9. CDR3: CASSQEPSRGRSNTGELFF. In nucleotides, the CDR3 is TGCGCCAGCAGCCAAGAGCCTTCCAGGGGGCGTTCGAACACCGGGGAGCTGTTTTTT.

The rearrangement links TRBV5-1 to TRBJ2-3; TRBD2 matches at 8 bases. Germline CDR1 SGHRS, CDR2 YFSETQ. The CDR3 has 16 residues. J was trimmed by 5 bases and V by 0 bases; bases with no gene match: 8. This CDR3 is CASSLGVAGNLDTQYF. The CDR3 nucleotides are TGCGCCAGCAGCTTGGGGGTAGCGGGGAATCTAGATACGCAGTATTTT.

The chain recombines TRBV12-5 with TRBJ2-5; 14 bases align to TRBD2. The V gene's germline CDR1 is LGHNT and CDR2 FRNRAP. The V and J ends lost 5 bases and 4 bases, in that order; junction bases with no gene match: 12. The CDR3 length is 18 residues. The CDR3 DNA reads TGTGCTAGTGGTCCCCCAGGACTAGCGGGGGGTTCTGGAGAGACCCAGTACTTC. Amino acids: CASGPPGLAGGSGETQYF.

This chain connects TRBV6-5 to TRBJ1-2; 7 positions agree with TRBD1. The CDR3 is 13 amino acids. Per the germline V gene, CDR1 is MNHEY and CDR2 is SVGAGI. The trim removed 4 bases at V and 5 bases at J, leaving 4 bases unmatched. CDR3 sequence reads: CASSLNRGYGYTF. The CDR3 DNA follows: TGTGCCAGCAGTTTAAACAGGGGATATGGCTACACCTTC.

The CDR3 is CASSPGRDGNYGYTF. The CDR3 DNA reads TGTGCCAGCTCACCAGGGAGGGATGGAAACTATGGCTACACCTTC. V is TRBV18 and J is TRBJ1-2, with D unclear. Germline V CDR1 and CDR2: KGHSH, LQKENI. The length of the CDR3 is 15 residues. The V end was cut by 2 bases, the J end by 2 bases, with 12 bases between. Full variable domain (outside the CDR3, taken from reference TRBV18 and TRBJ1-2): NAGVMQNPRHLVRRRGQEARLRCSPMKGHSHVYWYRQLPEEGLKFMVYLQKENIIDESGMPKERFSAEFPKEGPSILRIQQVVRGDSAAYFCASSPGRDGNYGYTFGSGTRLTVV.

The chain uses TRBV5-6 and TRBJ2-2, with 9 bases aligning to TRBD1. Looked up from germline, CDR1 is SGHDT and CDR2 is YYEEEE. This CDR3 comprises 16 residues. V lost 4 bases and J lost 7; bases outside the gene matches: 11. The DNA for the CDR3 is TGTGCCAGCAGCCCTACAGGGGGCGCAGGTATCGGGGAGCTGTTTTTT. Amino acid sequence: CASSPTGGAGIGELFF.

The chain links TRBV28 to TRBJ2-7, with TRBD1 matching over 9 bases. In germline, CDR1 is MDHEN, CDR2 SYDVKM. The J segment lost 0 bases and the V segment lost 6 bases, leaving 6 bases of the junction unmatched. This CDR3 contains 15 residues. CDR3 bases: TGTGCCAGCAGCTCCGGGACAGGGACCTCCTACGAGCAGTACTTC. Encoded protein: CASSSGTGTSYEQYF.